This T cell receptor beta chain came from a study of human T cells and chemical hapten exposure. This clonotype has a count of ten or more. Its specificity is not known. Time point in this sample: patch test 2, 6 weeks after DPC sensitization. Treatment: therapeutic diphenylcyclopropenone sensitization with weekly scalp DPC. Extraction of total RNA was performed on unfractionated whole blood. Trimming left V 6 bases short and J 2 bases short, with 13 bases between. This CDR3 is 15 amino acids long. Germline V gene sequence: CDR1 MDHEN, CDR2 SYDVKM. The study, taken as a whole, reports: Compared with pre-sensitization or healthy control sets, expanded TCRs clustered more.

Authors' data handling: From around 20,000 to 690,000 TCRs were found per sample, with a median of about 100,000. In TCRdb, the RACE reads were re-called with MiXCR into one record per CDR3 protein. The V and J calls and clone size are TCRdb's, not the authors'. Of a few hundred thousand distinct CDR3 sequences listed, roughly 6% were seen once; the top ten hold over 5.5%. The chain couples TRBV28 to TRBJ1-4, with D tentatively TRBD1 (5 bases). The sequences come from whole blood, collected in connection with sensitization to the hapten diphenylcyclopropenone (DPC). This TCR was sampled from a woman aged 18-30 years with alopecia areata. Some clones in this sample may be carry-over from other donors' samples. In DNA, the CDR3 is TGTGCCAGCAGGACATGGGGCCAGACTAATGAAAAACTGTTTTTT. This codes for CASRTWGQTNEKLFF.